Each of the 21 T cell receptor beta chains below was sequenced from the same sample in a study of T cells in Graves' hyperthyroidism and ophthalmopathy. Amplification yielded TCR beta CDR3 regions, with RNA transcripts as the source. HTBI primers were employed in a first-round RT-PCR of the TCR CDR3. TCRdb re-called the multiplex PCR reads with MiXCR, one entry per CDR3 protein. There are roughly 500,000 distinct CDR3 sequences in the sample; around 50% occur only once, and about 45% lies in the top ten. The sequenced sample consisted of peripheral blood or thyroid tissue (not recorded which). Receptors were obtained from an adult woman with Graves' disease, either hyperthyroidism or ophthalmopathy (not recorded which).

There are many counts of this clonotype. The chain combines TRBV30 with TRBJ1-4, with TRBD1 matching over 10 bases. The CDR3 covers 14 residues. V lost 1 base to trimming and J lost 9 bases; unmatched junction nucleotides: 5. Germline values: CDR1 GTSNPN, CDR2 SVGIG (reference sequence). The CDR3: CAWSEGQGGKKLFF. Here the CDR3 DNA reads TGTGCCTGGAGTGAAGGACAGGGGGGGAAAAAACTGTTTTTT.

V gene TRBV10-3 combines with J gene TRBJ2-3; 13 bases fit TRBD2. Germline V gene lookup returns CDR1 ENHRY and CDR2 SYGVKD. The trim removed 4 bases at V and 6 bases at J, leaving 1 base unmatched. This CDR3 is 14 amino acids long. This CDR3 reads CAISGTSGSDTQYF. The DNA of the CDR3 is TGTGCCATCAGTGGGACTAGCGGGAGCGATACGCAGTATTTT.

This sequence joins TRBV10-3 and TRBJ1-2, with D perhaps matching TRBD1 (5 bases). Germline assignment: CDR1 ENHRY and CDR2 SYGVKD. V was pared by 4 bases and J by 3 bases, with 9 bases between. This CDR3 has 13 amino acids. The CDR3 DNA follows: TGTGCCATCAGTGGGGGCGACCACTATGGCTACACCTTC. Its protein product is CAISGGDHYGYTF.

The DNA for the CDR3 is TGCAGTGAGTTGTTAGCGGGATTGTACCAAGAGACCCAGTACTTC. The encoded protein is CSELLAGLYQETQYF. The chain combines TRBV20-1 with TRBJ2-5, with 8 bases identical to TRBD2. The junction had 10 bases not matched to a gene; V was cut back by 7 bases and J by 0 bases. The CDR3 is made up of 15 amino acids. The germline V gene has CDR1 DFQATT and CDR2 SNEGSKA (reference sequence).

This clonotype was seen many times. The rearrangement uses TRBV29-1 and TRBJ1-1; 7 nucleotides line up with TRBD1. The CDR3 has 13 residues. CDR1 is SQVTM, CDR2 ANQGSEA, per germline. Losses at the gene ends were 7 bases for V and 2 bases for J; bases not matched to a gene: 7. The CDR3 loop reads CSGEDRENTEAFF. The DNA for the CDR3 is TGCAGCGGGGAAGACAGGGAAAACACTGAAGCTTTCTTT.

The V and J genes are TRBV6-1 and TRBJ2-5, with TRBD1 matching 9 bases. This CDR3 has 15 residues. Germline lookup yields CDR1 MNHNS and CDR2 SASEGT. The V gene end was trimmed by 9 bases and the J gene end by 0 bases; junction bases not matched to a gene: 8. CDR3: CASEPTGGYQETQYF. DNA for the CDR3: TGTGCCAGTGAACCGACAGGGGGATACCAAGAGACCCAGTACTTC.

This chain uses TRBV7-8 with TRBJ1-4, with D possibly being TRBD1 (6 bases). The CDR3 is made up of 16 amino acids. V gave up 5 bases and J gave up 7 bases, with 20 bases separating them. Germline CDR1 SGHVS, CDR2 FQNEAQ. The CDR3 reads CASSPDTGGGLEKLFF. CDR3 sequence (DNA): TGTGCCAGCAGCCCCGATACGGGCGGGGGGCTTGAAAAACTGTTTTTT.

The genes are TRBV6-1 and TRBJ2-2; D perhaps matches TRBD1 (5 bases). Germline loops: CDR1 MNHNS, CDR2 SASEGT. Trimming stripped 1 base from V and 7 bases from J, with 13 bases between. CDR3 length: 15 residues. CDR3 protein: CASSEGKQDIGELFF. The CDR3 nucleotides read TGTGCCAGCAGTGAAGGGAAACAGGACATCGGGGAGCTGTTTTTT.

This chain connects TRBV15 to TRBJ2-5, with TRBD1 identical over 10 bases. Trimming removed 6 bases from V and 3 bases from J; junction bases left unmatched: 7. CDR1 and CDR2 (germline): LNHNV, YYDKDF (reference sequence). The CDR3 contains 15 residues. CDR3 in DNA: TGTGCCACCAGGTCCGGGACAGGGGCCAAAGAGACCCAGTACTTC. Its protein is CATRSGTGAKETQYF.

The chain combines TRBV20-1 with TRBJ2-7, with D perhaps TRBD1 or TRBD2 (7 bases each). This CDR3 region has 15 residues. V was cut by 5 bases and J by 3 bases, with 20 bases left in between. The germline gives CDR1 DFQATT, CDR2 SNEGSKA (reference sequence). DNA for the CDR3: TGCAGTGCTCCCTTCCGGGGGAGGGGGCTCTACGAGCAGTACTTC. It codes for CSAPFRGRGLYEQYF.

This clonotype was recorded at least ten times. Here the CDR3 DNA reads TGTGCCATCAGTGAGTCGAACAGATTGAACACTGAAGCTTTCTTT. Translation gives CAISESNRLNTEAFF. V and J are TRBV10-3 and TRBJ1-1; D remains ambiguous. The CDR3 extends over 15 amino acids. Germline values: CDR1 ENHRY, CDR2 SYGVKD. Trimming took 0 bases from V and 0 from J, leaving 8 bases between them.

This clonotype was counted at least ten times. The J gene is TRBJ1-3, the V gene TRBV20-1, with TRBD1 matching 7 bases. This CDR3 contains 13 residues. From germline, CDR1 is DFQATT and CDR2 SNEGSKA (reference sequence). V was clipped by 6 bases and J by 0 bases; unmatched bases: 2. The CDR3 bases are TGCAGTGCAAGGACAGGCTCTGGAAACACCATATATTTT. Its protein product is CSARTGSGNTIYF.

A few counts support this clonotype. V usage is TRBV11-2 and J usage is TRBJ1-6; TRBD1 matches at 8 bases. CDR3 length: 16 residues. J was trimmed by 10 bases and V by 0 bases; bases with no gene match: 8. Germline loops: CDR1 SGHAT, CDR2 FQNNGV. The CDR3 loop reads CASSLDRTGLRSPLHF. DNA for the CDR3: TGTGCCAGCAGCTTAGACCGGACAGGGCTCCGGTCACCCCTCCACTTT.

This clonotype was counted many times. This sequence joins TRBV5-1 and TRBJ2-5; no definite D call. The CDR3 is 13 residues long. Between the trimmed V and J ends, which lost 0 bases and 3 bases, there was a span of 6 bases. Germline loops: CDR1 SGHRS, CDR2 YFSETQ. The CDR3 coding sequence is TGCGCCAGCAGCTTGGAAGGAAAAGAGACCCAGTACTTC. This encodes CASSLEGKETQYF.

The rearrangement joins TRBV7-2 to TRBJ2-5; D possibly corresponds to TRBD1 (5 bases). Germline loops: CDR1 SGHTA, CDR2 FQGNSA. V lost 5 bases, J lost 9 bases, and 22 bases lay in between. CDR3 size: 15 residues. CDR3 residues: CASSLNRYSNQPQYF. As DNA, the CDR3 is TGTGCCAGCAGCCTGAACAGGTATAGCAATCAGCCCCAGTACTTC.

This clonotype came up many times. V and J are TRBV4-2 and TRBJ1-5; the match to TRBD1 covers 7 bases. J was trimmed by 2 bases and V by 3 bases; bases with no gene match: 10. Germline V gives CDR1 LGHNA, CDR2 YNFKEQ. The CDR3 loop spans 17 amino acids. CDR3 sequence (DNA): TGTGCCAGCAGCCAGGGACAGTGGTCGGGGGGCAATCAGCCCCAGCATTTT. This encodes CASSQGQWSGGNQPQHF.

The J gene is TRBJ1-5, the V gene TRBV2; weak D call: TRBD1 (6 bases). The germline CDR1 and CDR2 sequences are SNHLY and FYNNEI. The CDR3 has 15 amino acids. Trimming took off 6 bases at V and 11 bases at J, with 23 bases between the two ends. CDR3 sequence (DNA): TGTGCCAGCAGCGGACGAGGGGGGAGGCAAGAGACCCAGCATTTT. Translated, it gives CASSGRGGRQETQHF.

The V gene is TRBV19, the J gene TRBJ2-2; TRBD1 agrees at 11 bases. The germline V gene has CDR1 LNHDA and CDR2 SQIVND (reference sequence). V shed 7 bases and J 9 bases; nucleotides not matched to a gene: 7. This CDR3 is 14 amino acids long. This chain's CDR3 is CASNSRDRGRELFF. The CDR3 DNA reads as TGTGCCAGTAATTCGAGGGACAGGGGGAGGGAGCTGTTTTTT.

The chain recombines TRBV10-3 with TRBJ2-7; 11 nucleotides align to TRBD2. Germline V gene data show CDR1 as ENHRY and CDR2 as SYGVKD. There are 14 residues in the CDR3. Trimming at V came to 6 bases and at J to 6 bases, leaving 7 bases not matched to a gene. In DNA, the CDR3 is TGTGCCATCAGCCAACTAGCGGGAGCTTCCGAGCAGTACTTC. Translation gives CAISQLAGASEQYF.

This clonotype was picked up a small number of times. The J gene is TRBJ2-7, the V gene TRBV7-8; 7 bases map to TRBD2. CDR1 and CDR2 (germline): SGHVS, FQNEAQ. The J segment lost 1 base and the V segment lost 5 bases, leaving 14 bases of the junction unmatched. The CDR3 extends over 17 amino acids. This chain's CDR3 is CASSSPGGGERSYEQYF. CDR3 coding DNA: TGTGCCAGCAGCAGCCCTGGGGGGGGGGAACGGTCCTACGAGCAGTACTTC.

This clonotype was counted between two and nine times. The CDR3 protein is CASSSTGSPLHF. CDR3 DNA: TGTGCCAGCAGTTCTACAGGGTCACCCCTCCACTTT. V is TRBV7-9 and J is TRBJ1-6, with D possibly TRBD1 on 6 matching bases. The CDR3 is made up of 12 amino acids. CDR1 SEHNR and CDR2 FQNEAQ come from the germline V gene (reference sequence). V shed 6 bases and J shed 10 bases, with 10 bases lying between them.